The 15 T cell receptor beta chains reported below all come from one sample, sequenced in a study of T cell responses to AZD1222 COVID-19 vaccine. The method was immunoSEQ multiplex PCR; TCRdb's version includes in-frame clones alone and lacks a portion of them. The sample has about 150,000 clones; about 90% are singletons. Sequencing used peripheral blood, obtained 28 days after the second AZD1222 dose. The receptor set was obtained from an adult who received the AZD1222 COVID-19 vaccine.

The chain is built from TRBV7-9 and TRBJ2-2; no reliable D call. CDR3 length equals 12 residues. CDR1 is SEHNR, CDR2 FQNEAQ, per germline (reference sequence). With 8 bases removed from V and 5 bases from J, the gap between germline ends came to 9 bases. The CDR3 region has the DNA TGTGCCAGCGGGCCGTATACCGGGGAGCTGTTTTTT. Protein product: CASGPYTGELFF.

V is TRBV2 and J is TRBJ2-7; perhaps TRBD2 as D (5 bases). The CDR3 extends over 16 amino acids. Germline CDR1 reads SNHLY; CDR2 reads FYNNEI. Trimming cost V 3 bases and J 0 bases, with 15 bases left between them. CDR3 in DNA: TGTGCCAGCAGTGAGTCGTCAGCGGCCGGCTCCTACGAGCAGTACTTC. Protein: CASSESSAAGSYEQYF.

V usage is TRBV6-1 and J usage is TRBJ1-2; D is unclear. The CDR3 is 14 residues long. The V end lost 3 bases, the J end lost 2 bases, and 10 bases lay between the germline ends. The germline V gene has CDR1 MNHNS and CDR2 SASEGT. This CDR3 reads CASSDWQVNYGYTF. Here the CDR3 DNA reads TGTGCCAGCAGTGATTGGCAGGTCAACTATGGCTACACCTTC.

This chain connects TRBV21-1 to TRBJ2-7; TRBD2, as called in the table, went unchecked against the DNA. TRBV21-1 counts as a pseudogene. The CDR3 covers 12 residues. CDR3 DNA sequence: TGTGCCAGCAGCAAAGGGCGGTGCGAGCAGTACTTC. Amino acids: CASSKGRCEQYF.

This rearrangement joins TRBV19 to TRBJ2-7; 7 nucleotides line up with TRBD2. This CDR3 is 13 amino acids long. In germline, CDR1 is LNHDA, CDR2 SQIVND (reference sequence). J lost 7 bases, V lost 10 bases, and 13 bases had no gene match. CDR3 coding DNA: TGTGCCACCTCGGACTGGCGGGAGTCGGAGCAGTACTTC. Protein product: CATSDWRESEQYF.

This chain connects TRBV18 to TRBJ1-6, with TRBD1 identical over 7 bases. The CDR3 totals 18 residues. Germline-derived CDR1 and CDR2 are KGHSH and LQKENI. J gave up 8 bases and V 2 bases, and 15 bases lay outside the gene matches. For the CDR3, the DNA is TGTGCCAGCTCACCAATTCGACAGGGAGGTCCCACCGATTCACCCCTCCACTTT. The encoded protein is CASSPIRQGGPTDSPLHF.

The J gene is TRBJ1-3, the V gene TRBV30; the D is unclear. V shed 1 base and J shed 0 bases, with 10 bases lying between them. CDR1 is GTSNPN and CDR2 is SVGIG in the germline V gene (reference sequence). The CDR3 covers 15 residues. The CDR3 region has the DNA TGTGCCTGGAGTGCTTCTCGGGGCTCTGGAAACACCATATATTTT. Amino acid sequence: CAWSASRGSGNTIYF.

This CDR3 is CASKAVRSNTGELFF. The DNA for the CDR3 is TGTGCCAGCAAGGCGGTCAGGTCGAACACCGGGGAGCTGTTTTTT. This chain connects TRBV2 to TRBJ2-2; unclear D gene. Deletions cut 7 bases from V and 0 bases from J, with 12 bases between. The length of the CDR3 is 15 residues. The germline V gene encodes CDR1 SNHLY and CDR2 FYNNEI.

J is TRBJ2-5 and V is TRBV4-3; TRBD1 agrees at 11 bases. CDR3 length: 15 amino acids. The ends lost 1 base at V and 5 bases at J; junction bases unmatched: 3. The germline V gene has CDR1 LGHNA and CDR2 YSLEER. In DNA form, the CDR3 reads TGCGCCAGCAGCCAAGGGGACAGGGGGGGTGAGACCCAGTACTTC. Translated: CASSQGDRGGETQYF.

CDR3: CASSQGSDYGYTF. The CDR3, as DNA: TGCGCCAGCAGCCAAGGATCCGACTATGGCTACACCTTC. The chain joins TRBV4-1 to TRBJ1-2, with D uncertain. Per the germline V gene, CDR1 is MGHRA and CDR2 is YSYEKL. The CDR3 loop spans 13 amino acids. V was shortened by 1 base and J by 3 bases, with 6 bases between the two germline ends.

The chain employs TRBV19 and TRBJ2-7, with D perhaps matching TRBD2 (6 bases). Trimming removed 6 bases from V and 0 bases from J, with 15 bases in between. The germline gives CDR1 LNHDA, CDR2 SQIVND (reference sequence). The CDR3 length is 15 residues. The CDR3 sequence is CASSPRRGPSYEQYF. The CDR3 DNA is TGTGCCAGTAGCCCCCGGCGGGGCCCCTCCTACGAGCAGTACTTC.

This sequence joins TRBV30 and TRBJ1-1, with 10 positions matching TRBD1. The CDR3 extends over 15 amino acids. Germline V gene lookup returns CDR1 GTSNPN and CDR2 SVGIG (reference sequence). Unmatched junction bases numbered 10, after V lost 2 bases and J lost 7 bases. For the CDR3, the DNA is TGTGCCTGGAGTTCTTGGGGGGGACAGGGGAATGAAGCTTTCTTT. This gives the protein CAWSSWGGQGNEAFF.

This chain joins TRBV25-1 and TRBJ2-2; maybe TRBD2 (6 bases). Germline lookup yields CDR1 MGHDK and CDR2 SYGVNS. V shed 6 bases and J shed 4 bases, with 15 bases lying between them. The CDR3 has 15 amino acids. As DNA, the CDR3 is TGTGCCAGCAGGGAGGAGGGGATCGGCACCGGGGAGCTGTTTTTT. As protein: CASREEGIGTGELFF.

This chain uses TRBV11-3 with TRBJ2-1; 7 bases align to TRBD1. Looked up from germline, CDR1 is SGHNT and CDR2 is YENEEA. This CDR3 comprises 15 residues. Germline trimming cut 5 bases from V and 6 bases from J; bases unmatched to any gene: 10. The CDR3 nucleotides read TGTGCCAGCAGCCAAACACAGGGGTTGGGCAATGAGCAGTTCTTC. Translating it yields CASSQTQGLGNEQFF. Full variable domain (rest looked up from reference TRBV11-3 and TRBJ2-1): EAGVVQSPRYKIIEKKQPVAFWCNPISGHNTLYWYLQNLGQGPELLIRYENEEAVDDSQLPKDRFSAERLKGVDSTLKIQPAELGDSAVYLCASSQTQGLGNEQFFGPGTRLTVL.

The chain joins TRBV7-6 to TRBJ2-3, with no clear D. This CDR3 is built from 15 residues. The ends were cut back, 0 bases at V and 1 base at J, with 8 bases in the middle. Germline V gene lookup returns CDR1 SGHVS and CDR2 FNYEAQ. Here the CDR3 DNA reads TGTGCCAGCAGCTTAGCTGGATCCCGCACAGATACGCAGTATTTT. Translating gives CASSLAGSRTDTQYF.